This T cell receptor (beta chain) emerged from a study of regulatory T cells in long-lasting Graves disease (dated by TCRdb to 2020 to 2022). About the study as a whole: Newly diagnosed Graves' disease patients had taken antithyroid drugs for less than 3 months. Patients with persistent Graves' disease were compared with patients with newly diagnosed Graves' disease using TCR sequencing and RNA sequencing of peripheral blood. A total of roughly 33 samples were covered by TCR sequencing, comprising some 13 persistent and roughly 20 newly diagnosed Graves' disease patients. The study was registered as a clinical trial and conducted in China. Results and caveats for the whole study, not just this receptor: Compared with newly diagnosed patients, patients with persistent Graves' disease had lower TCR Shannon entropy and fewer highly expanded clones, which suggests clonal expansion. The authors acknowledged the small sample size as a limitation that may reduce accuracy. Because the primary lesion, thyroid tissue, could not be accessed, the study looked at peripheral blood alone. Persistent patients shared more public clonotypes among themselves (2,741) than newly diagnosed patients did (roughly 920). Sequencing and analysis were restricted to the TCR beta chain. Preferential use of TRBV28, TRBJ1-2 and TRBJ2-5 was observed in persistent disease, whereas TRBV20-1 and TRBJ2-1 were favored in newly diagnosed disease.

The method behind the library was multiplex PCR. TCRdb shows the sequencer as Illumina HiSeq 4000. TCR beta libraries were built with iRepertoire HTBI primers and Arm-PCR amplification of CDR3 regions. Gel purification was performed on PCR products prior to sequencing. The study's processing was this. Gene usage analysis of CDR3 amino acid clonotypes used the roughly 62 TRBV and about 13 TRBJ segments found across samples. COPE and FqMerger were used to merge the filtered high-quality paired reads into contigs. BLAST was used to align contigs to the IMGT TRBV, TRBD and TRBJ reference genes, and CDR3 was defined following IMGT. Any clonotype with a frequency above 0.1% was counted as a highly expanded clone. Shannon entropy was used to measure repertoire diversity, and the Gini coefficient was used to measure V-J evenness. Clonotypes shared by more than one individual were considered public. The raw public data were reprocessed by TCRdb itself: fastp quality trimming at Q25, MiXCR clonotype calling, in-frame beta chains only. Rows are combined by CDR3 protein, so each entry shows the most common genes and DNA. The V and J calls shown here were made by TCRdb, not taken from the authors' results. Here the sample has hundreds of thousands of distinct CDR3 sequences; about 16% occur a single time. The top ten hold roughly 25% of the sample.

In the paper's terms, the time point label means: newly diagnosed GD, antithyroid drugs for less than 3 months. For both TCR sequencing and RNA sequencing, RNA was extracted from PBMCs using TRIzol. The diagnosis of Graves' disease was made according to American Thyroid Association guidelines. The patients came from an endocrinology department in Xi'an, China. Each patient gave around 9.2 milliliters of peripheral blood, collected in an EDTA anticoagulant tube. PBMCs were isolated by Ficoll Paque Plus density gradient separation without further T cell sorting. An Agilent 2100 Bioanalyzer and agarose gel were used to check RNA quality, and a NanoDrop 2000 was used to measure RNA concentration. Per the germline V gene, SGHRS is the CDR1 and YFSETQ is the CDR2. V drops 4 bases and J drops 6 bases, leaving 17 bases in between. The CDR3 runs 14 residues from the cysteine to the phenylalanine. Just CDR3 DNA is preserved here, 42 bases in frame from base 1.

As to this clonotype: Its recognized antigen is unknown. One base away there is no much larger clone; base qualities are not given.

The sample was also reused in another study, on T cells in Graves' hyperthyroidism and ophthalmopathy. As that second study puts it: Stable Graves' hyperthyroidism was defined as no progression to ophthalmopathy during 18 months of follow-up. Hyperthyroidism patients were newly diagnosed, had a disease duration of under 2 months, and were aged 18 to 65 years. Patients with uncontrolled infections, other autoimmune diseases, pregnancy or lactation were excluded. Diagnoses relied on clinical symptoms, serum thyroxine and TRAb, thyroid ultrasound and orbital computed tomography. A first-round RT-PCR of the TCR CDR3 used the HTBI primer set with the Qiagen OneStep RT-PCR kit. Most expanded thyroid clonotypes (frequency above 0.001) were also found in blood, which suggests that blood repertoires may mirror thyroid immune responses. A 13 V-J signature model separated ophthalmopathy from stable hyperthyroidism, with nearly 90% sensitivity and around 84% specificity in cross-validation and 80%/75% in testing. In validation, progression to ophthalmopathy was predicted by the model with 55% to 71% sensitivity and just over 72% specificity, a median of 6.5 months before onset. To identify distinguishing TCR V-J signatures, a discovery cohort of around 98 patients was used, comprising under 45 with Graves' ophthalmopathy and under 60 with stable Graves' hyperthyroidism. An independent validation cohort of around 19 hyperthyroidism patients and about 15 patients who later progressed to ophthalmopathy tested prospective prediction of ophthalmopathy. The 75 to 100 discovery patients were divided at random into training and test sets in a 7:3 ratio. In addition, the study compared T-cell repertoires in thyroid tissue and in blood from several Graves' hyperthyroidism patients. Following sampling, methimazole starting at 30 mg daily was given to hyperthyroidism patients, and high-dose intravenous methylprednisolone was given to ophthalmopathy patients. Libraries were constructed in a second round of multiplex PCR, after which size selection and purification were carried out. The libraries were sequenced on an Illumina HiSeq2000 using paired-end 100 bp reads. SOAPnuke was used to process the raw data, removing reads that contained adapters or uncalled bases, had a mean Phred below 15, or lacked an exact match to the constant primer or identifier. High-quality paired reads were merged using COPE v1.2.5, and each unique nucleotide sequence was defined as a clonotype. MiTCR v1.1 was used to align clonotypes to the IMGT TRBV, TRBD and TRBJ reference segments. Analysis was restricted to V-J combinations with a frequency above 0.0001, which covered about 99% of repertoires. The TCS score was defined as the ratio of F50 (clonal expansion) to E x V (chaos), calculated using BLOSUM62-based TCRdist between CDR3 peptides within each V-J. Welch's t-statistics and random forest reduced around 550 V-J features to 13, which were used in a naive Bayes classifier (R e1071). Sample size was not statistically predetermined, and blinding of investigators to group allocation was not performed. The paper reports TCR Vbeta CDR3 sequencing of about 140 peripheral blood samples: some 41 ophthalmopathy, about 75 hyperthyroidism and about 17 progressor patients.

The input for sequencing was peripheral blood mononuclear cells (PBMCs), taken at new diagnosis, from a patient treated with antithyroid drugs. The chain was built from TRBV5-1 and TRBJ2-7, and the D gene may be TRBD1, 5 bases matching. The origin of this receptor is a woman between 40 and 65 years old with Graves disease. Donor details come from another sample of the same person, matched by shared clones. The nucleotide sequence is TGCGCCAGCAGCAGGGGCTCTCAGCTGGGCGAGCAGTACTTC. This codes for CASSRGSQLGEQYF.